This TCR beta chain was obtained from a study of response to subunit inactivated influenza vaccine. The sample holds many counts of this clonotype. The antigen is unknown. This CDR3 has 14 residues. Germline-derived CDR1 and CDR2 are DFQATT and SNEGSKA (reference sequence). Trimming cost V 1 base and J 4 bases; bases outside gene matches: 5. TCRdb used MiXCR to reprocess the RT-PCR reads, holding one entry per CDR3 protein. This repertoire shows around 790,000 distinct CDR3 sequences, around 20% found once; its top ten account for more than 8.5%. Notes on the study in general: There was a suggestion from the authors that each seasonal influenza vaccination recruits few new T cells.

Specimen: PBMCs from blood, collected roughly 5 days after vaccination. This receptor was identified in a man aged 50-59 years who received an inactivated influenza vaccine. This chain links TRBV20-1 with TRBJ2-7; 9 bases line up with TRBD1. CDR3 loop: CSARAGTGLYEQYF. CDR3 in DNA: TGCAGTGCTAGAGCCGGGACAGGGCTATACGAGCAGTACTTC.